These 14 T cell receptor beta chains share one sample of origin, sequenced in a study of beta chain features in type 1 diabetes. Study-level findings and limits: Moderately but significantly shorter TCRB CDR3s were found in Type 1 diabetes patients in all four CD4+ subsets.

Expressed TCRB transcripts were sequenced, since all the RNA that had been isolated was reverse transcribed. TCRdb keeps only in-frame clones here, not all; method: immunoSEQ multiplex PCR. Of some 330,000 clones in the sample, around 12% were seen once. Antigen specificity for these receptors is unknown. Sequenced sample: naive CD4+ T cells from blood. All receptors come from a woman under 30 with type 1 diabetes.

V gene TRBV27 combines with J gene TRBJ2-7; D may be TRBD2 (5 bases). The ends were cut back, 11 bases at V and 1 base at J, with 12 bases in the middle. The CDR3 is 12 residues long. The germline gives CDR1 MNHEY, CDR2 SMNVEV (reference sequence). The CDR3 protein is CASGRGSYEQYF. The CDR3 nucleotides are TGTGCCTCGGGGAGAGGGTCCTACGAGCAGTACTTC.

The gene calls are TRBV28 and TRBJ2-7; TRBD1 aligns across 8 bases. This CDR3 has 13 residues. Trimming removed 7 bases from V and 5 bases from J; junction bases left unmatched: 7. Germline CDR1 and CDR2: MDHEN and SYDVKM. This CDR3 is CASKEQGDHEQYF. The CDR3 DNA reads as TGTGCCAGCAAAGAACAGGGGGACCACGAGCAGTACTTC.

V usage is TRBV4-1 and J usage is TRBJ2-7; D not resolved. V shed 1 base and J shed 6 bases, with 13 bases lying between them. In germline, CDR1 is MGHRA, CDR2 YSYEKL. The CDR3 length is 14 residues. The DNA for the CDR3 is TGCGCCAGCAGCCAAGGCCGACTTTGGAGCGAGCAGTACTTC. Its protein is CASSQGRLWSEQYF.

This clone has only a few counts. CDR3 residues: CASSLLTSGYNEQFF. The CDR3 DNA is TGTGCCAGCAGCTTATTGACTAGCGGCTACAATGAGCAGTTCTTC. The V call is TRBV11-3, the J call TRBJ2-1; 9 bases align to TRBD2. CDR3 size: 15 residues. The V gene's germline CDR1 is SGHNT and CDR2 YENEEA. J gave up 3 bases and V 2 bases, and 2 bases lay outside the gene matches.

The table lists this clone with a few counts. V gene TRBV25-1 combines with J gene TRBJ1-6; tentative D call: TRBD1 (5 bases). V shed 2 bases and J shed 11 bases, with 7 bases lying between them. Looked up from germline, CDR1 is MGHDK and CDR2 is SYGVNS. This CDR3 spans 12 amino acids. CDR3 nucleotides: TGTGCCAGCAGTGAACCAGGGACACCCCTCCACTTT. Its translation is CASSEPGTPLHF.

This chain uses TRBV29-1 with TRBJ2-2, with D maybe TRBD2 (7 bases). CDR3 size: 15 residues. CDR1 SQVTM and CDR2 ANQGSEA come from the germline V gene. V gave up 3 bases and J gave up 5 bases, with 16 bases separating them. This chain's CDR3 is CSVEGRGRGTGELFF. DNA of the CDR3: TGCAGCGTTGAGGGGCGGGGGCGAGGTACCGGGGAGCTGTTTTTT.

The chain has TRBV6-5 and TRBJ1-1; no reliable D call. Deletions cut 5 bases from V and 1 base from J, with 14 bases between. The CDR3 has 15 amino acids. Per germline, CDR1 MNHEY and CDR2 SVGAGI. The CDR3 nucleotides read TGTGCCAGCAGTCCCCCGTTTTCGTGGAACACTGAAGCTTTCTTT. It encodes CASSPPFSWNTEAFF.

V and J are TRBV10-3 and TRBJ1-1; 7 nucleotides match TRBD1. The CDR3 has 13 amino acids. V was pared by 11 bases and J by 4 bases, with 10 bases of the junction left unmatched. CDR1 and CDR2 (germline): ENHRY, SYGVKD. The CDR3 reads CAHTQGSGTEAFF. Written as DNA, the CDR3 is TGTGCCCATACACAGGGGAGTGGCACTGAAGCTTTCTTT.

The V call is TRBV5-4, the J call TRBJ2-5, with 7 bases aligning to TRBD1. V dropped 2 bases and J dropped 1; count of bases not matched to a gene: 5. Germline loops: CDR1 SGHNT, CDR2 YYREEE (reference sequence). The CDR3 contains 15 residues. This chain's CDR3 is CASSFQTGSQETQYF. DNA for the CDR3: TGTGCCAGCAGCTTTCAGACAGGGAGCCAAGAGACCCAGTACTTC.

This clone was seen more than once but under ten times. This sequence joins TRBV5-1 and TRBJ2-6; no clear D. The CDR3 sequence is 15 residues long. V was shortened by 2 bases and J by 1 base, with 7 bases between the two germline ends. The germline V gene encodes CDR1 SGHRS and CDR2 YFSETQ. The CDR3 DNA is TGCGCCAGCAGCTTAGCTGAATCTGGGGCCAACGTCCTGACTTTC. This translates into CASSLAESGANVLTF. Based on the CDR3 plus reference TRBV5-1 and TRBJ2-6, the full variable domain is KAGVTQTPRYLIKTRGQQVTLSCSPISGHRSVSWYQQTPGQGLQFLFEYFSETQRNKGNFPGRFSGRQFSNSRSEMNVSTLELGDSALYLCASSLAESGANVLTFGAGSRLTVL.

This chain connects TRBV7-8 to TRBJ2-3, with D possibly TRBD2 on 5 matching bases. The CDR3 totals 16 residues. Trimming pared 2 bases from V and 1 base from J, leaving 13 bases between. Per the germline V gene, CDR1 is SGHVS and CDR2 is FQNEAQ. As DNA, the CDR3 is TGTGCCAGCAGCTTAAACGTGGGAGAGCGCACAGATACGCAGTATTTT. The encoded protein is CASSLNVGERTDTQYF.

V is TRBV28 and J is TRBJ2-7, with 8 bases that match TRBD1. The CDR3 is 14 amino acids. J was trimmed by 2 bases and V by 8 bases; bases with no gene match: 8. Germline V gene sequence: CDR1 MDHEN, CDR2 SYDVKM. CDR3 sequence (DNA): TGTGCCAGCTGGACAGGGACATTTCCCTACGAGCAGTACTTC. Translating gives CASWTGTFPYEQYF.

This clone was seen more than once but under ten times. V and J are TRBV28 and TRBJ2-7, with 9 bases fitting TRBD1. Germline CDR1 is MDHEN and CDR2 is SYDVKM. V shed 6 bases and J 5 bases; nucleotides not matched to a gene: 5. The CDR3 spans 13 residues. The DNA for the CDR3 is TGTGCCAGCAGGCTACAGGGGGCGGACGAGCAGTACTTC. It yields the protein CASRLQGADEQYF.

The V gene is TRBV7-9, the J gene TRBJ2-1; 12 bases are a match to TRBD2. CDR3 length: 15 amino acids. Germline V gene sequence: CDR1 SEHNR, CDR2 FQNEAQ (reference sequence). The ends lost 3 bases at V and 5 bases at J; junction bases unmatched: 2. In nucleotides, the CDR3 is TGTGCCAGCAGCTTGGGGACTAGCGGGCACAATGAGCAGTTCTTC. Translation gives CASSLGTSGHNEQFF.